This T cell receptor (beta chain) came from a study of radiotherapy plus CTLA-4 blockade in lung cancer. The table came from immunoSEQ multiplex PCR; TCRdb's copy has only in-frame clones and leaves some out. This sample has about 53,000 clones, with 85% found just once. Germline-derived CDR1 and CDR2 are SGDLS and YYNGEE. This CDR3 contains 16 residues. This sequence joins TRBV9 and TRBJ2-5, with 11 bases identical to TRBD2. The J call is uncertain, as TRBJ2-7 better fits the DNA end. The material was peripheral blood, obtained from a patient treated with radiotherapy plus ipilimumab. The TCR originated in a human donor with non-small cell lung cancer whose response to radiotherapy plus ipilimumab could not be evaluated. In DNA form, the CDR3 reads TGTGCCAGCAGCGCTTTGGGACTAGCGGACTCCTACGAGCAGTACTTC. This encodes CASSALGLADSYEQYF.